This T cell receptor (beta chain) is from a study of cytomegalovirus exposure and HLA in healthy donors. Findings of the study overall: Trimming of TCR beta V- and J-genes showed a link, identified in a later analysis, to a missense DCLRE1C variant.

For this clone: The antigen is unknown.

60 Vbeta and 13 Jbeta primers were used in PCR. Method: immunoSEQ multiplex PCR; TCRdb's copy keeps in-frame clones and lacks some. The sample has about 180,000 clones, roughly 77% seen once. Trimming shortened V by 5 bases and J by 5 bases, and 17 bases separated the two germline ends. CDR1 and CDR2 from the germline V gene are SGHRS and YFSETQ. This CDR3 is 15 amino acids long. The source is a woman aged 45 to 65 in good health and CMV-seropositive. The specimen sequenced was PBMCs. The V and J genes are TRBV5-1 and TRBJ2-1; maybe TRBD1 (5 bases). CDR3 residues: CASRYFGAPDNEQFF. Written as DNA, the CDR3 is TGCGCCAGCAGGTATTTTGGGGCACCAGACAATGAGCAGTTCTTC.